Sequencing of this T cell receptor (beta chain) was carried out in a study of T cells after posttransplantation cyclophosphamide. Data came from immunoSEQ multiplex PCR; TCRdb stores just in-frame clones and leaves some out. Of 2,500 to 3,500 clones in the sample, around 62% were seen once. This clone came up once. Its matching antigen is unknown. Germline CDR1 is SGDLS and CDR2 is YYNGEE. This CDR3 contains 14 residues. V dropped 6 bases and J dropped 1; count of bases not matched to a gene: 6. Busulfan-fludarabine conditioning, marrow transplant, and cyclophosphamide on days +3 and +4 were administered. General observations from the study: TRB overlap between skin or GI tissue T cells and blood was limited.

This rearrangement joins TRBV9 to TRBJ1-1; 7 bases match TRBD1. Sequencing used PBMCs, obtained 30 days after allogeneic stem cell transplant with posttransplant cyclophosphamide. The TCR sequence derives from a male patient between 60 and 69 years old who received an allogeneic stem cell transplant from a related donor and was CMV-positive. Certain T cells may be donor cells from the graft. DNA of the CDR3: TGTGCCAGCACCCGAACAGGGGCGAACACTGAAGCTTTCTTT. Translation: CASTRTGANTEAFF. Full variable domain (outside the CDR3, taken from reference TRBV9 and TRBJ1-1): DSGVTQTPKHLITATGQRVTLRCSPRSGDLSVYWYQQSLDQGLQFLIQYYNGEERAKGNILERFSAQQFPDLHSELNLSSLELGDSALYFCASTRTGANTEAFFGQGTRLTVV.